This T cell receptor (beta chain) was sequenced in a study of blood T cells in healthy people across ages. Overall study results and limits: In older individuals, TCR beta diversity per million T cells was lower, falling roughly linearly with age.

On this clonotype itself: Its antigen is as yet unknown.

This CDR3 region has 15 residues. Between the trimmed V and J ends, which lost 1 base and 6 bases, there was a span of 12 bases. Germline CDR1 and CDR2: SGHAT and FQNNGV. With a J-beta primer mix and a sample-barcoded 5' primer, a second PCR ran 7 to 11 cycles. Each CDR3 protein is one row after TCRdb ran MiXCR on the 5' RACE reads. The sample shows around 800,000 distinct CDR3 sequences, around 25% of them seen only once. These data also formed part of another study, on T cells of mothers and their children. That source notes: The study found slightly higher but non-significant overlap in related versus unrelated mother-child pairs.

Sequenced sample: blood. This sequence joins TRBV11-2 and TRBJ2-2; D uncertain. The clonotype was recovered from a boy aged 10-17 years in good health. In nucleotides, the CDR3 is TGTGCCAGCAGCTTAGTAGGCAGGTCCGCCGGGGAGCTGTTTTTT. Translated, it gives CASSLVGRSAGELFF.